The T cell receptor beta chain under discussion was sequenced for a study of T cells in Graves' hyperthyroidism and ophthalmopathy. Amplification targeted TCR beta CDR3 regions from RNA transcripts. Primed by the HTBI set, a first-round RT-PCR was run on the TCR CDR3. TCRdb ran MiXCR on the multiplex PCR reads and lists one entry per CDR3 protein. The sample shows around 690,000 distinct CDR3 sequences, about 20% of them seen only once. This CDR3 comprises 15 residues. Germline CDR1 reads SGHAT; CDR2 reads FQNNGV. The germline V and J ends were trimmed by 0 bases and 6 bases, with 15 bases remaining between them.

The V and J genes are TRBV11-2 and TRBJ2-7, with D perhaps TRBD2 (5 bases). The source of this sequence is a man aged 25 to 40 with Graves' ophthalmopathy. Sequencing used blood. CDR3 sequence (DNA): TGTGCCAGCAGCTTAGATCTCGCGGGCGGATTCGAGCAGTACTTC. This encodes CASSLDLAGGFEQYF.